The 24 T cell receptor beta chains presented below share a single source sample, sequenced in a study of T cell responses to AZD1222 COVID-19 vaccine. The data were produced by immunoSEQ multiplex PCR, yet TCRdb's version contains in-frame clones alone and is incomplete. This sample has about 130,000 clones; around 94% occur once, and the top ten carry over 6.5%. Sample: peripheral blood, taken on day 0 of AZD1222 vaccination. The receptors originated from an adult in good health.

The V and J genes are TRBV2 and TRBJ2-3; 11 nucleotides agree with TRBD2. V was clipped by 3 bases and J by 5 bases; unmatched bases: 4. From germline, CDR1 is SNHLY and CDR2 FYNNEI. This CDR3 has 15 residues. As DNA, the CDR3 is TGTGCCAGCAGTGATAGCGGGAGGGCCATAGATACGCAGTATTTT. This codes for CASSDSGRAIDTQYF.

This chain joins TRBV2 and TRBJ1-6; TRBD1 might be the D (6 bases). Trimming took off 6 bases at V and 7 bases at J, with 16 bases between the two ends. Germline CDR1 reads SNHLY; CDR2 reads FYNNEI. The length of the CDR3 is 15 residues. CDR3 in DNA: TGTGCCAGCAGACTACCCCCGGACAGAAATTCACCCCTCCACTTT. Protein product: CASRLPPDRNSPLHF.

This chain links TRBV19 with TRBJ1-5; TRBD1 agrees at 10 bases. Losses at the gene ends were 5 bases for V and 4 bases for J; bases not matched to a gene: 8. The CDR3 runs to 16 residues. The germline gives CDR1 LNHDA, CDR2 SQIVND (reference sequence). The CDR3 is CASSPAGTGANQPQHF. DNA for the CDR3: TGTGCCAGTAGTCCAGCGGGGACAGGGGCAAATCAGCCCCAGCATTTT.

The chain recombines TRBV19 with TRBJ1-6, with D possibly TRBD1 on 5 matching bases. The CDR3 length is 14 residues. V dropped 4 bases and J dropped 7 bases, with 11 bases sitting between them. Germline V CDR1 and CDR2: LNHDA, SQIVND (reference sequence). This chain's CDR3 is CASSTGRINSPLHF. In nucleotides, the CDR3 is TGTGCCAGTAGTACGGGACGGATCAATTCACCCCTCCACTTT.

In nucleotides, the CDR3 is TGTGCCAGCAGCTACGGGCCCAGTTCGGAGCAGTACTTC. It is translated as CASSYGPSSEQYF. The gene calls are TRBV9 and TRBJ2-7; D is unresolved. CDR3 size: 13 residues. Trimming stripped 4 bases from V and 7 bases from J, with 15 bases between. Germline CDR1 reads SGDLS; CDR2 reads YYNGEE.

The rearrangement links TRBV9 to TRBJ2-5; D may be TRBD1 (6 bases). The germline gives CDR1 SGDLS, CDR2 YYNGEE. The CDR3 is made up of 15 amino acids. V shed 3 bases and J shed 5 bases, with 17 bases lying between them. CDR3 region: CASSAVGRGIETQYF. CDR3 coding DNA: TGTGCCAGCAGCGCTGTGGGCAGGGGTATTGAGACCCAGTACTTC.

CDR3 amino acids: CASSYRGVGTEAFF. The CDR3 coding sequence is TGTGCCAGCAGTTACCGGGGGGTAGGCACTGAAGCTTTCTTT. The chain joins TRBV6-5 to TRBJ1-1; perhaps TRBD1 as D (5 bases). Germline assignment: CDR1 MNHEY and CDR2 SVGAGI. The CDR3 spans 14 residues. Between the trimmed V and J ends, which lost 2 bases and 4 bases, there was a span of 11 bases.

This clone occurred once. The chain links TRBV28 to TRBJ1-2; TRBD1 matches 7 bases. In germline, CDR1 is MDHEN, CDR2 SYDVKM. V was clipped by 5 bases and J by 5 bases; unmatched bases: 11. This CDR3 has 15 residues. This chain's CDR3 is CASSLDHRGPYGYTF. The CDR3 nucleotides are TGTGCCAGCAGTCTGGACCACAGGGGACCATATGGCTACACCTTC.

The V gene is TRBV19, the J gene TRBJ1-1; 7 bases align to TRBD1. V lost 9 bases to trimming and J lost 1 base; unmatched junction nucleotides: 5. The CDR3 is made up of 13 amino acids. The germline V gene has CDR1 LNHDA and CDR2 SQIVND (reference sequence). The CDR3, as DNA: TGTGCCAGCTCCGGGACAGCGAACACTGAAGCTTTCTTT. It codes for CASSGTANTEAFF.

This chain uses TRBV18 with TRBJ2-1; tentative D call: TRBD2 (5 bases). This CDR3 has 17 residues. V was cut by 3 bases and J by 6 bases, with 21 bases left in between. From germline, CDR1 is KGHSH and CDR2 LQKENI. The CDR3, as DNA: TGTGCCAGCTCACCTCCCCCCCAGCGGAGCGACCTCAATGAGCAGTTCTTC. Amino acid sequence: CASSPPPQRSDLNEQFF.

This chain uses TRBV4-2 with TRBJ2-1; maybe TRBD1 (5 bases). Trimming stripped 5 bases from V and 9 bases from J, with 14 bases between. The CDR3 sequence is 13 residues long. The germline CDR1 and CDR2 sequences are LGHNA and YNFKEQ. CDR3 in DNA: TGTGCCAGCAGCGCTCTTGACAGCACTGAGCAGTTCTTC. This gives the protein CASSALDSTEQFF.

The genes are TRBV7-9 and TRBJ1-2; TRBD1 matches 7 bases. This CDR3 is built from 15 residues. J gave up 6 bases and V 4 bases, and 11 bases lay outside the gene matches. Germline assignment: CDR1 SEHNR and CDR2 FQNEAQ (reference sequence). The CDR3 spells CASSSRRRGRDGYTF. For the CDR3, the DNA is TGTGCCAGCAGCTCCCGGAGGAGGGGGCGAGATGGCTACACCTTC. The full variable domain, rest sourced from reference TRBV7-9 and TRBJ1-2, is DTGVSQNPRHKITKRGQNVTFRCDPISEHNRLYWYRQTLGQGPEFLTYFQNEAQLEKSRLLSDRFSAERPKGSFSTLEIQRTEQGDSAMYLCASSSRRRGRDGYTFGSGTRLTVV.

This chain links TRBV6-5 with TRBJ1-2, with a possible D match to TRBD1 (5 bases). The CDR3 sequence is 15 residues long. The germline V and J ends were trimmed by 0 bases and 0 bases, with 8 bases remaining between them. The germline gives CDR1 MNHEY, CDR2 SVGAGI. The CDR3 here is CASSYSGVSNYGYTF. For the CDR3, the DNA is TGTGCCAGCAGTTACTCGGGGGTATCTAACTATGGCTACACCTTC.

The rearrangement joins TRBV11-2 to TRBJ2-1, with 7 nucleotides matching TRBD2. Germline trimming cut 2 bases from V and 6 bases from J; bases unmatched to any gene: 4. The CDR3 has 14 amino acids. Germline V gene sequence: CDR1 SGHAT, CDR2 FQNNGV. CDR3 nucleotides: TGTGCCAGCAGCTTATCACTAGCGCTCAATGAGCAGTTCTTC. This encodes CASSLSLALNEQFF.

The chain uses TRBV30 and TRBJ1-1, with D unclear. The germline V gene encodes CDR1 GTSNPN and CDR2 SVGIG (reference sequence). The V end was cut by 2 bases, the J end by 1 base, with 8 bases between. CDR3 length: 13 amino acids. CDR3 sequence: CAWSTTPNTEAFF. For the CDR3, the DNA is TGTGCCTGGAGTACCACACCGAACACTGAAGCTTTCTTT.

This clone showed up just once. The chain carries TRBV27 and TRBJ2-2; the D is unclear. V dropped 5 bases and J dropped 11 bases, with 12 bases sitting between them. This CDR3 region has 12 residues. Germline CDR1 reads MNHEY; CDR2 reads SMNVEV (reference sequence). CDR3 in amino acids: CASSQTRSELFF. The CDR3 region has the DNA TGTGCCAGCAGTCAAACGCGGAGCGAGCTGTTTTTT.

The chain joins TRBV5-1 to TRBJ2-7; D might be TRBD2 (5 bases). The length of the CDR3 is 13 residues. Trimming took off 3 bases at V and 4 bases at J, with 11 bases between the two ends. The germline V gene encodes CDR1 SGHRS and CDR2 YFSETQ. CDR3 in amino acids: CASSSSPGYEQYF. The CDR3 region has the DNA TGCGCCAGCAGCTCTTCCCCGGGGTACGAGCAGTACTTC.

The chain is built from TRBV10-1 and TRBJ1-2; no firm D call. There are 12 residues in the CDR3. Germline V gives CDR1 WNHNN, CDR2 SYGVQD (reference sequence). Trimming cost V 4 bases and J 2 bases, with 5 bases left between them. The CDR3: CASSGSNYGYTF. Here the CDR3 DNA reads TGCGCCAGCAGTGGATCCAACTATGGCTACACCTTC.

The genes are TRBV2 and TRBJ2-5, with D unclear. The CDR3 loop spans 17 amino acids. Looked up from germline, CDR1 is SNHLY and CDR2 is FYNNEI. V lost 7 bases and J lost 7, with 28 bases in between. Here the CDR3 DNA reads TGTGCCAGCACTGTAACTCGGGCAAGTGCCCAAGGCTGGACCCAGTACTTC. Translation: CASTVTRASAQGWTQYF.

The chain is built from TRBV6-2 or TRBV6-3 and TRBJ1-1; D possibly corresponds to TRBD1 (5 bases). Germline assignment: CDR1 MNHEY and CDR2 SVGEGT. Trimming removed 5 bases at V and 0 bases at J, with 13 bases between. The CDR3 is 15 residues long. CDR3 bases: TGTGCCAGCAGTGGTCTGACAGCCCTGAACACTGAAGCTTTCTTT. Residues: CASSGLTALNTEAFF.

The chain recombines TRBV19 with TRBJ2-3, with TRBD2 matching 7 bases. The CDR3 extends over 18 amino acids. Germline trimming cut 7 bases from V and 1 base from J; bases unmatched to any gene: 17. The germline gives CDR1 LNHDA, CDR2 SQIVND (reference sequence). DNA of the CDR3: TGTGCCAGTACCCCTGTCTTGGGGGGGGGAGTGGGCACAGATACGCAGTATTTT. Its protein product is CASTPVLGGGVGTDTQYF.

This clone was picked up one time. This rearrangement joins TRBV21-1 to TRBJ2-3; the table calls TRBD1, which could not be checked here. TRBV21-1 is an annotated pseudogene. The CDR3 spans 10 residues. In DNA, the CDR3 is TGTGCCGCAGGAAGGGATACGCAGTATTTT. Protein product: CAAGRDTQYF.

The V call is TRBV7-9, the J call TRBJ2-7, with D unresolved. The CDR3 consists of 11 residues. CDR1 and CDR2 from the germline V gene are SEHNR and FQNEAQ (reference sequence). V was clipped by 11 bases and J by 1 base, with 9 bases between them. The CDR3 nucleotides are TGTGCCGTAAAGGATTCCTACGAGCAGTACTTC. The encoded protein is CAVKDSYEQYF. Full variable domain (outside the CDR3, taken from reference TRBV7-9 and TRBJ2-7): DTGVSQNPRHKITKRGQNVTFRCDPISEHNRLYWYRQTLGQGPEFLTYFQNEAQLEKSRLLSDRFSAERPKGSFSTLEIQRTEQGDSAMYLCAVKDSYEQYFGPGTRLTVT.

In its sample, this clone was seen once. The chain combines TRBV21-1 with TRBJ2-1. TRBV21-1 is listed as a pseudogene. This CDR3 spans 12 amino acids. CDR3 amino acids: CASSTRSNEQFF. The CDR3 DNA follows: TGTGCCAGCAGCACTCGAAGCAATGAGCAGTTCTTC.